This T cell receptor beta chain was recovered during a study of CD8+CD57+ T cells in acquired aplastic anemia (dated by TCRdb to 2016 to 2019). About the study as a whole: Extracted DNA from sorted CD4+ and CD8+ cells averaged around 3.3 ug, ranging from roughly 0.17 to 27.4 ug. CD8+CD57+ expansion was defined as a frequency above the mean frequency observed in healthy subjects. General conclusions and limits of the study: Some 27 CD8+ CDR3 sequences were found in both patients and controls but appeared to be highly expressed in patients and within the immunodominant clones of the patients. Between patients and healthy controls, no significant difference in CD8+ Simpson's diversity was found (P=0.060).

CDR1 and CDR2 were assigned from the germline V gene as SGHRS and YFSETQ. Including the terminal cysteine and phenylalanine, the CDR3 comprises 15 residues. The entry retains the CDR3 DNA only, 45 bases that are in frame from base 1. Genomic DNA served as template for TCR beta VDJ combination and CDR3 sequence profiling. An Illumina HiSeq 2000 was the platform used for TCR repertoire sequencing. The study's own analysis went as follows. TRBV/TRBJ rearrangement plots, CDR3 size and DJ length profiles, and Simpson's diversity index were used to assess repertoires. The most abundant DNA sequence in the deep sequencing data was taken as the immunodominant clone. CDR3 amino acid sequences were screened for sharing across subjects and compared with published repertoires and the VDJdb database. TCRdb reran the public reads through fastp at Q25 and MiXCR, keeping productive beta chains. CDR3 protein sequences are deduplicated, and each keeps its most common genes and DNA. The V and J calls were not made by the authors but by TCRdb's processing. Present in this sample are around 180,000 distinct CDR3 sequences, 45% to 60% of which were seen just once. The top ten clonotypes cover 10% to 15% of the sample.

Flow cytometry had shown CD8+CD57+ cell expansion in the patients selected for sequencing. All patients had severe acquired aplastic anemia diagnosed by International Study of Aplastic Anemia and Agranulocytosis and Camitta criteria. Patients had received no therapy at the time of blood sampling. TCR repertoires of sorted CD4+ and CD8+ blood T cells from severe aplastic anemia patients and healthy subjects were deep-sequenced in the study. Patients were enrolled under clinicaltrials.gov protocols 00001620, 01623167, 00001397, 00071045, 00081523 and 00961064 in the USA. Ficoll-Paque density gradient centrifugation was used to isolate peripheral blood mononuclear cells. Before DNA extraction, CD4+ and CD8+ T cells were sorted by FACS or by magnetic beads. On this clonotype: Its cognate antigen has yet to be identified. This may stem from a read error, because a much larger clone lies one nucleotide away.

This receptor was taken from a human donor with aplastic anemia. This sequence uses TRBV5-1 and TRBJ1-2, and perhaps TRBD1 as D gene, on 6 matching bases. The sample taken for sequencing was sorted CD4+, CD8+, or CD8+CD57+ T cells (not recorded which) from PBMCs. The CDR3 amino acid sequence is: CASSPEGGLGNGYAF. The DNA sequence is given as TGCGCCAGCAGCCCCGAAGGGGGACTGGGTAATGGCTACGCCTTC.